This section outlines one T cell receptor beta chain sequence together with its context. The antigen remains unidentified. The CDR3 loop spans 14 amino acids. The germline gives CDR1 GTSNPN, CDR2 SVGIG (reference sequence). Between the trimmed V and J ends, which lost 7 bases and 2 bases, there was a span of 17 bases. The collection from each donor was one heparinised blood draw averaging approximately 110 mL. A sort by CD45RO/CCR7/CD25/CD127/CD95/CD27 yielded CD4+ naive, central memory, regulatory and stem cell-like memory cells. Each sorted fraction was over 95% pure. The data derive from a study of beta chain features in type 1 diabetes. cDNA synthesis used the whole RNA isolate, giving expressed TCRB sequences. This table comes from immunoSEQ multiplex PCR, and its TCRdb copy is limited to in-frame clones, with some not included. Of 150,000 or so clones in the sample, 8% to 9.5% were seen once. Findings and limits, study-wide: TCRB CDR3s from Type 1 diabetes patients were moderately but significantly shorter in all four CD4+ subsets.

This chain uses TRBV30 with TRBJ1-2; D unresolved. Source material: central memory CD4+ T cells from blood. This receptor was obtained from a woman under 30 with type 1 diabetes. In nucleotides, the CDR3 is TGTGCCTTTCCAAATAGGTACGGGAACTATGGCTACACCTTC. Protein sequence: CAFPNRYGNYGYTF.